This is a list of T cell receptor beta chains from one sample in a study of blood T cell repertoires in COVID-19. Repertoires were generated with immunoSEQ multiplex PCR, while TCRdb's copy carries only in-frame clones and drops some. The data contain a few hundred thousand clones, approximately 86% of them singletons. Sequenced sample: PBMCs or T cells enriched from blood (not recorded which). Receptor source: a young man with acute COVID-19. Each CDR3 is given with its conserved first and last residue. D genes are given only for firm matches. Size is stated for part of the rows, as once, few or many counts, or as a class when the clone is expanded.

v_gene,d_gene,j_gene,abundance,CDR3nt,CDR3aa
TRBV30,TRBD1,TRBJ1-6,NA,TGTGCCTGGAGCTCCGGACAGGGTAATTCACCCCTCCACTTT,CAWSSGQGNSPLHF
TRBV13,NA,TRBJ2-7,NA,TGTGCCAGCAGCTTAGGACAAGGGGCCGAGCAGTACTTC,CASSLGQGAEQYF
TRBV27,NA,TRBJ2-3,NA,TGTGCCAGCAGTTTAGGCGGGATAGATACGCAGTATTTT,CASSLGGIDTQYF
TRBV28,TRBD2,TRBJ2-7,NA,TGTGCCAGCAGTTTTCGGGGGAGGGCCTACGAGCAGTACTTC,CASSFRGRAYEQYF
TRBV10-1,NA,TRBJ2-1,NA,TGCGCCAGCAGTGACAGGGACACTAAATCCTACAATGAGCAGTTCTTC,CASSDRDTKSYNEQFF
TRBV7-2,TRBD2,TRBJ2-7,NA,TGTGCCAGCAGCCGGACTAGCGGAAGCTCCTACGAGCAGTACTTC,CASSRTSGSSYEQYF
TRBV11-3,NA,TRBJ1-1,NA,TGTGCCAGCAGAAGCGGGGGGCAAGGAGCTTTCTTT,CASRSGGQGAFF
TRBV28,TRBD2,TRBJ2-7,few,TGTGCCAGCTATCAAACTAGCGGGTCCTCCTACGAGCAGTACTTC,CASYQTSGSSYEQYF
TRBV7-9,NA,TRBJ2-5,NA,TGTGCCAGCAGCTCATACAGGAGAGAGACCCAGTACTTC,CASSSYRRETQYF
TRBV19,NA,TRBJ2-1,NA,TGTGCCAGTAGATCCCTGGCGGGATCCTACAATGAGCAGTTCTTC,CASRSLAGSYNEQFF
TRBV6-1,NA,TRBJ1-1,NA,TGTGCCAGCAGTGAAGCGCAGGCCCGTGAAGCTTTCTTT,CASSEAQAREAFF
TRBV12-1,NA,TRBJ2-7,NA,TGTGCCAGCAGCTCGCAATCTAGCGGGTTCTCCTACGAGCAGTACTTC,CASSSQSSGFSYEQYF
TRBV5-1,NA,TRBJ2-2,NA,TGCGCCAGCAGCCTTATTTACAGGGAGAACACCGGGGAGCTGTTTTTT,CASSLIYRENTGELFF
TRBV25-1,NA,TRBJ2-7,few,TGTGCCAGCAGTGAAGGGCCCAACGGCTACGAGCAGTACTTC,CASSEGPNGYEQYF
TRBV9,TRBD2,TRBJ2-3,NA,TGTGCCAGCAGCGTAGGGTTGGTAGCGGGAGCCCCAGATACGCAGTATTTT,CASSVGLVAGAPDTQYF
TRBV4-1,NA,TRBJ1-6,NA,TGCGCCAGCAGCCAAGCGCCGACAGGTCTGAATTCACCCCTCCACTTT,CASSQAPTGLNSPLHF
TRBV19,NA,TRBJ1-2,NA,TGTGCCGCAGGGTATGACTATGGCTACACCTTC,CAAGYDYGYTF
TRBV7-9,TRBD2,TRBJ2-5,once,TGTGCCAGCAGCCCAATATCGGGGGGTCGGGAGACCCAGTACTTC,CASSPISGGRETQYF
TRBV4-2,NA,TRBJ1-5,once,TGTGCCAGCAGCCAAGACGCAGGCCAGCCCCAGCATTTT,CASSQDAGQPQHF
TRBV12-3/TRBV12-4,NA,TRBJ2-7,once,TGTGCCAGCAGTTTAGGTACTTACGAGCAGTACTTC,CASSLGTYEQYF
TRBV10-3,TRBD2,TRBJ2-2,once,TGTGCCATCAGTGACGTGGCTAGCGGGACCCACACCGGGGAGCTGTTTTTT,CAISDVASGTHTGELFF
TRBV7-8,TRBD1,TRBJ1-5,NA,TGTGCCAGCAGCGCGCAAACAGGGGTGAACCAGCCCCAGCATTTT,CASSAQTGVNQPQHF
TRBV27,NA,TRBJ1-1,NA,TGTGCCAGCAGTTTAGAAGGGGGCACTGAAGCTTTCTTT,CASSLEGGTEAFF
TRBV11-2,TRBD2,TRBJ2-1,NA,TGTGCCAGCAGCTTAGTAGCGGGATACTTGGTCGATGAGCAGTTCTTC,CASSLVAGYLVDEQFF